The sequence of this T cell receptor (beta chain) was determined in a study of blood T cell repertoires in COVID-19. Produced via immunoSEQ multiplex PCR; TCRdb's table is partial and in-frame only. The sample records about 210,000 clones, 80% being singletons. Germline V gene lookup returns CDR1 LGHNA and CDR2 YSLEER. The CDR3 has 17 residues. Between the trimmed V and J ends, which lost 4 bases and 3 bases, there was a span of 19 bases. V usage is TRBV4-3 and J usage is TRBJ1-5, with a possible D match to TRBD1 (6 bases). This TCR came from a man aged 55 to 70 with acute or convalescent COVID-19. The specimen was peripheral blood. CDR3: CASSRQLDRNYNQPQHF. CDR3 bases: TGCGCCAGCAGCCGACAACTTGACAGGAATTACAATCAGCCCCAGCATTTT.